Presented here are 20 T cell receptor beta chains from one specimen sequenced in a study of cytomegalovirus exposure and HLA in healthy donors. Amplification used 60 Vbeta primers and 13 Jbeta primers. TCRdb's table, derived via immunoSEQ multiplex PCR, lists solely in-frame clones and lacks some. There are around 160,000 clones in the sample; 80% occur only once, and roughly 1.9% lies in the top ten. Sequences were obtained from PBMCs. The receptors shown here come from a human donor in good health.

The V and J genes are TRBV30 and TRBJ1-3; weak D call: TRBD1 (5 bases). The CDR3 spans 15 residues. Trimming took off 4 bases at V and 0 bases at J, with 13 bases between the two ends. The germline V gene encodes CDR1 GTSNPN and CDR2 SVGIG (reference sequence). This CDR3 reads CAWIIVGGSGNTIYF. The DNA of the CDR3 is TGTGCCTGGATTATAGTCGGGGGCTCTGGAAACACCATATATTTT. The whole variable domain, remainder taken from reference TRBV30 and TRBJ1-3, is SQTIHQWPATLVQPVGSPLSLECTVEGTSNPNLYWYRQAAGRGLQLLFYSVGIGQISSEVPQNLSASRPQDRQFILSSKKLLLSDSGFYLCAWIIVGGSGNTIYFGEGSWLTVV.

This chain links TRBV2 with TRBJ1-1; TRBD1 agrees at 7 bases. V trimming: 10 bases; J trimming: 11 bases; junction bases outside the gene matches: 22. CDR1 is SNHLY and CDR2 is FYNNEI in the germline V gene. The CDR3 runs 15 residues. The CDR3 nucleotides are TGTGCCACTACGTCGGACAGGCTTCCCATACAGGGGGCTTTCTTT. Residues: CATTSDRLPIQGAFF.

The rearrangement joins TRBV7-2 to TRBJ2-7; TRBD1 agrees at 10 bases. Germline CDR1 is SGHTA and CDR2 is FQGNSA. This CDR3 is built from 15 residues. V lost 3 bases to trimming and J lost 5 bases; unmatched junction nucleotides: 7. Here the CDR3 reads CASSFPWDRGHEQYF. In nucleotides, the CDR3 is TGTGCCAGCAGCTTCCCGTGGGACAGGGGCCACGAGCAGTACTTC.

The CDR3 DNA reads as TGTGCCAGCAGGTTATCCTACGAGCAGTACTTC. Translating it yields CASRLSYEQYF. This rearrangement joins TRBV6-5 to TRBJ2-7; no firm D call. V was shortened by 6 bases and J by 1 base, with 4 bases between the two germline ends. The germline V gene encodes CDR1 MNHEY and CDR2 SVGAGI. The CDR3 is made up of 11 amino acids.

V and J are TRBV7-2 and TRBJ2-7; 10 bases are shared with TRBD2. Germline trimming cut 1 base from V and 4 bases from J; bases unmatched to any gene: 7. CDR1 and CDR2 from the germline V gene are SGHTA and FQGNSA. CDR3 size: 16 residues. The CDR3 DNA follows: TGTGCCAGCAGCTTAGGAGGGGCTAGCGGGGGATACGAGCAGTACTTC. This sequence encodes CASSLGGASGGYEQYF.

This clone was seen once. This chain joins TRBV6-5 and TRBJ1-1; D is undetermined. The CDR3 loop spans 13 amino acids. The germline gives CDR1 MNHEY, CDR2 SVGAGI. V shed 2 bases and J shed 11 bases, with 15 bases lying between them. Written as DNA, the CDR3 is TGTGCCAGCAGTTACATCGGGGTAGGCTTGGCTTTCTTT. Translating gives CASSYIGVGLAFF.

CDR3 in amino acids: CASSPGTSAHEQFF. The CDR3 nucleotides read TGTGCCAGCAGCCCCGGGACTAGCGCCCATGAGCAGTTCTTC. The chain employs TRBV5-4 and TRBJ2-1; 10 bases are shared with TRBD2. Germline V CDR1 and CDR2: SGHNT, YYREEE (reference sequence). V lost 4 bases and J lost 8; bases outside the gene matches: 6. CDR3 length: 14 amino acids.

This clone has just a few counts. The V and J genes are TRBV7-2 and TRBJ1-2; TRBD1 is a possible D gene (6 bases). Germline lookup yields CDR1 SGHTA and CDR2 FQGNSA. The CDR3 runs 15 residues. V lost 4 bases, J lost 7 bases, and 19 bases lay in between. The CDR3 protein is CASSSPGGAALGYTF. As DNA, the CDR3 is TGTGCCAGCAGCTCCCCGGGGGGGGCTGCACTTGGCTACACCTTC.

The genes are TRBV6-8 and TRBJ2-7; 8 positions agree with TRBD1. V was clipped by 5 bases and J by 2 bases; unmatched bases: 14. Germline V gene data show CDR1 as MNHGY and CDR2 as SAAAGT. CDR3 size: 17 residues. CDR3 in amino acids: CASSTQPGQVLPYEQYF. The CDR3 DNA reads as TGTGCCAGCAGTACTCAGCCGGGACAGGTCCTCCCCTACGAGCAGTACTTC.

This chain uses TRBV27 with TRBJ1-5, with 9 positions matching TRBD1. Germline assignment: CDR1 MNHEY and CDR2 SMNVEV (reference sequence). Losses at the gene ends were 6 bases for V and 1 base for J; bases not matched to a gene: 10. The CDR3 extends over 17 amino acids. The CDR3 spells CASSKDRGSQSNQPQHF. The DNA of the CDR3 is TGTGCCAGCAGCAAGGACAGGGGAAGCCAAAGCAATCAGCCCCAGCATTTT.

The chain uses TRBV6-1 and TRBJ2-6; 8 bases map to TRBD1. The V segment lost 4 bases and the J segment 0 bases; nucleotides outside the gene matches: 14. Germline lookup yields CDR1 MNHNS and CDR2 SASEGT. The CDR3 sequence is 20 residues long. CDR3 DNA sequence: TGTGCCAGCAGTGGTCCGCCTGGGACAGGAGAGCTCTCTGGGGCCAACGTCCTGACTTTC. It translates to CASSGPPGTGELSGANVLTF.

The J gene is TRBJ1-2, the V gene TRBV14; 7 bases map to TRBD1. This CDR3 is 14 amino acids long. The junction had 7 bases not matched to a gene; V was cut back by 6 bases and J by 3 bases. Germline CDR1 SGHDN, CDR2 FVKESK. The CDR3, as DNA: TGTGCCAGCAGGGCATCCGGGACAGACTATGGCTACACCTTC. This encodes CASRASGTDYGYTF.

This clone was recorded a few times. As DNA, the CDR3 is TGTGCCAGCAGCCCCGGGGGGGGTAGGACTGAAGCTTTCTTT. This codes for CASSPGGGRTEAFF. This chain joins TRBV6-1 and TRBJ1-1; the D gene is possibly TRBD1 (5 bases). V lost 6 bases and J lost 5, with 16 bases in between. Germline lookup yields CDR1 MNHNS and CDR2 SASEGT. This CDR3 has 14 amino acids.

J is TRBJ1-2 and V is TRBV10-3; D is perhaps TRBD1 (5 bases). The V gene's germline CDR1 is ENHRY and CDR2 SYGVKD. V shed 6 bases and J shed 5 bases, with 16 bases lying between them. There are 14 residues in the CDR3. The CDR3 DNA reads TGTGCCATCAGGGGGGGAGGGGTCTCTTATGGCTACACCTTC. Its protein is CAIRGGGVSYGYTF.

The rearrangement links TRBV6-5 to TRBJ2-1, with D unclear. Per germline, CDR1 MNHEY and CDR2 SVGAGI. There are 13 residues in the CDR3. Trimming pared 6 bases from V and 5 bases from J, leaving 11 bases between. CDR3 sequence: CASSYAENNEQFF. CDR3 DNA sequence: TGTGCCAGCAGCTACGCGGAAAACAATGAGCAGTTCTTC.

This clone was recorded a few times. V and J are TRBV5-4 and TRBJ1-4, with TRBD1 matching over 8 bases. The germline V gene has CDR1 SGHNT and CDR2 YYREEE (reference sequence). The CDR3 is made up of 15 amino acids. The trim removed 4 bases at V and 8 bases at J, leaving 10 bases unmatched. DNA of the CDR3: TGTGCCAGCAGCCCGTCCAGGGGGCACGGGGAAAAACTGTTTTTT. Residues: CASSPSRGHGEKLFF.

This sequence joins TRBV27 and TRBJ2-5, with 14 bases fitting TRBD2. J lost 5 bases, V lost 3 bases, and 2 bases had no gene match. There are 15 residues in the CDR3. The germline CDR1 and CDR2 sequences are MNHEY and SMNVEV (reference sequence). This chain's CDR3 is CASSLGLAGDETQYF. CDR3 DNA sequence: TGTGCCAGCAGTTTGGGACTAGCGGGGGATGAGACCCAGTACTTC.

V is TRBV27 and J is TRBJ1-2; D remains unclear. Trimming left V 5 bases short and J 4 bases short, with 11 bases between. The CDR3 extends over 13 amino acids. CDR1 is MNHEY, CDR2 SMNVEV, per germline (reference sequence). CDR3 in DNA: TGTGCCAGCAGTACCCTGGGCATCTATGGCTACACCTTC. It is translated as CASSTLGIYGYTF.

The V call is TRBV4-1, the J call TRBJ2-1; D remains unclear. The V gene's germline CDR1 is MGHRA and CDR2 YSYEKL. V lost 0 bases and J 9 bases, leaving 9 bases between the germline ends. The CDR3 covers 13 residues. The CDR3 DNA reads TGCGCCAGCAGCCAAGATATACTCGGTGAGCAGTTCTTC. This sequence encodes CASSQDILGEQFF.

J is TRBJ1-1 and V is TRBV14; TRBD1 might be the D (5 bases). This CDR3 spans 13 amino acids. V gave up 6 bases and J gave up 1 base, with 9 bases separating them. Germline V lookup: CDR1 SGHDN, CDR2 FVKESK. The CDR3 loop reads CASRRTQNTEAFF. The CDR3 region has the DNA TGTGCCAGCAGGCGGACACAGAACACTGAAGCTTTCTTT.